This T cell receptor beta chain emerged from a study of cytomegalovirus exposure and HLA in healthy donors. Study results and caveats: In a later analysis, TCR beta V- and J-gene trimming was associated with a missense DCLRE1C variant.

This clone was seen only once. As yet, its antigen is unknown. Primers included in the PCR were 60 Vbeta and 13 Jbeta primers. Data came from immunoSEQ multiplex PCR; TCRdb stores just in-frame clones and leaves some out. The repertoire has approximately 120,000 clones, roughly 75% of them found once; the top ten carry about a tenth. Those who donated were healthy bone marrow donors. The CDR3 contains 14 residues. J gave up 4 bases and V 4 bases, and 6 bases lay outside the gene matches. The V gene's germline CDR1 is SGHTA and CDR2 FQGNSA. The sample was PBMCs. The genes are TRBV7-2 and TRBJ2-5; TRBD2 matches at 7 bases. The receptor was isolated from a young man in good health and CMV-seropositive. The CDR3 protein is CASSSTLASETQYF. The CDR3 DNA follows: TGTGCCAGCAGCTCGACACTAGCGTCAGAGACCCAGTACTTC.